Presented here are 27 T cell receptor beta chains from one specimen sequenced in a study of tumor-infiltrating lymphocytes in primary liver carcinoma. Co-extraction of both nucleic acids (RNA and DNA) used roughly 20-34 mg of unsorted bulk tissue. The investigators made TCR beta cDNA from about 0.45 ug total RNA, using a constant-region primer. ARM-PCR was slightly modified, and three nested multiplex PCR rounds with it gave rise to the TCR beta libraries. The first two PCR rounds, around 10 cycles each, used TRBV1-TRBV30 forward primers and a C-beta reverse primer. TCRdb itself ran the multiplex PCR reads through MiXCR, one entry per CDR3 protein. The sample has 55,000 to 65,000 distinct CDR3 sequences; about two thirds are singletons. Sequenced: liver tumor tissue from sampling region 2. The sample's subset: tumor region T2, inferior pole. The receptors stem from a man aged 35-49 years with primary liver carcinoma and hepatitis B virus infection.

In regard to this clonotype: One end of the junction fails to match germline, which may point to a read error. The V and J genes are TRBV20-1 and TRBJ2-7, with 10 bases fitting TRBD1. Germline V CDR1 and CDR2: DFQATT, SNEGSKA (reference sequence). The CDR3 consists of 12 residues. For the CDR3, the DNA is TGCAGTGCCGCTCCAACCGGGACAGGGGTTGGGTTC. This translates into CSAAPTGTGVGF.

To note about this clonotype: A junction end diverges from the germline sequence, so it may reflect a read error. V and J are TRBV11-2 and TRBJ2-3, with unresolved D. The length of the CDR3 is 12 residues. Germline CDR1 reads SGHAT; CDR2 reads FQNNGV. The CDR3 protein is CVSSTSTDTHYF. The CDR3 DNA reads TGTGTCAGCAGCACCAGCACAGATACGCACTATTTT.

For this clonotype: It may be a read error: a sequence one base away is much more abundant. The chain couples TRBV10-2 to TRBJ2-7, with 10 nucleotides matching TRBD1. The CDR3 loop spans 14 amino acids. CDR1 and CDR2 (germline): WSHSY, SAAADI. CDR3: CTSSRDRGIDEQYF. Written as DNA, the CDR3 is TGCACCAGCAGCCGGGACAGGGGTATCGACGAGCAGTATTTC.

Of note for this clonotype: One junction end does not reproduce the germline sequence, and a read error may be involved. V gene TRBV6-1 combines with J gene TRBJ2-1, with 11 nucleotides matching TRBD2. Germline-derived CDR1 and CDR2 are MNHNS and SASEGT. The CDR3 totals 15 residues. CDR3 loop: CTSSTGTSGQWEQFF. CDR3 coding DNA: TGTACCAGCAGTACCGGGACTAGCGGCCAATGGGAGCAGTTCTTT.

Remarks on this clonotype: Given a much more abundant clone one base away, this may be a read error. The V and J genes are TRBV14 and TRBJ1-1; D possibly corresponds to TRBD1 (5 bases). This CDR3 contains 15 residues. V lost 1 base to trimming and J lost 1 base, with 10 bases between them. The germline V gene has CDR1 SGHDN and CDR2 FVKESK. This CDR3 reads CASSQAFDRNTEAFF. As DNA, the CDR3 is TGTGCCAGCAGCCAAGCCTTTGACAGGAACACTGAAGCTTTCTTT.

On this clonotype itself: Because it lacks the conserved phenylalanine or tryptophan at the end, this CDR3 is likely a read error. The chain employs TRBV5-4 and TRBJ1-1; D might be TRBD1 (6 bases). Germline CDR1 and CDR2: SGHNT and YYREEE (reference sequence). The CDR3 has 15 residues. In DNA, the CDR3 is TGTGCCAGCAGATCGGGGGGCTACATGAACACTAAAGCTTTCTCC. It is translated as CASRSGGYMNTKAFS.

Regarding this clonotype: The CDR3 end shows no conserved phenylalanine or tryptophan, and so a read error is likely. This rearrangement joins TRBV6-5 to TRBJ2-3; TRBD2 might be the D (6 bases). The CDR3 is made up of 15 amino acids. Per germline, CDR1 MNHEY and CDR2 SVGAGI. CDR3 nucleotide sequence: TGTGCCAGCAGTTACACCGGGCCCCGCGGGGATATGCAGTATTCT. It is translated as CASSYTGPRGDMQYS.

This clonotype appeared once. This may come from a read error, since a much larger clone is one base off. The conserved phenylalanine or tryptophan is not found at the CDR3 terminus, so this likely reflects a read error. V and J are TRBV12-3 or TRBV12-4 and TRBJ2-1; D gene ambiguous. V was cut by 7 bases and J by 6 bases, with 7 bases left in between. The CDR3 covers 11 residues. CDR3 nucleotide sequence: TGTGCCAGCACCCGGAGCAATGAGCAGTTCATC. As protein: CASTRSNEQFI.

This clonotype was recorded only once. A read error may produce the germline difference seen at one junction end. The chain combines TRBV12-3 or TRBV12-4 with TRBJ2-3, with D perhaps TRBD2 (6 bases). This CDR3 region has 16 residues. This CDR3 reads CANSVSSAGPTDTQYF. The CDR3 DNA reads TGTGCCAACAGTGTTTCCTCGGCGGGACCCACAGATACGCAGTATTTT.

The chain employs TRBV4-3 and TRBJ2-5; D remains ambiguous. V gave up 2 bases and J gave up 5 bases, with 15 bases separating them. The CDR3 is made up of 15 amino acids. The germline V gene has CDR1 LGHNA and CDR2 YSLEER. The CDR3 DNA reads TGCGCCAGCAGCCAAACGTTCGGGTCTTGGGAGACCCAGTACTTC. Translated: CASSQTFGSWETQYF.

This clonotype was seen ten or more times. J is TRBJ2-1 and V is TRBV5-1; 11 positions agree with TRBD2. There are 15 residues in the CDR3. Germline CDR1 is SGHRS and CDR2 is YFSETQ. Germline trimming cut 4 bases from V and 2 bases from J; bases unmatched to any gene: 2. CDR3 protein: CASSPLAGAYNEQFF. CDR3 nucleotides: TGCGCCAGCAGCCCACTAGCGGGGGCCTACAATGAGCAGTTCTTC.

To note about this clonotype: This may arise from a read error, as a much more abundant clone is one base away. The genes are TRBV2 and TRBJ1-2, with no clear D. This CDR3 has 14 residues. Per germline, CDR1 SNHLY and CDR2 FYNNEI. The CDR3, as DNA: TGTGCCAGCAGGAGACTGGTACTGGGGTTTGGCTACGCCTTC. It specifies CASRRLVLGFGYAF.

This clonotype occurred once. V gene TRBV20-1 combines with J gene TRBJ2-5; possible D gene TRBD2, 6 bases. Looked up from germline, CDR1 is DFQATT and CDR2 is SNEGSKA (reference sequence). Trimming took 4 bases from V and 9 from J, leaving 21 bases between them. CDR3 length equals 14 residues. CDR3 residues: CSAIRHGGFSAQYF. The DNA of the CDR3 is TGCAGTGCTATCCGGCACGGGGGTTTTAGCGCCCAGTACTTC.

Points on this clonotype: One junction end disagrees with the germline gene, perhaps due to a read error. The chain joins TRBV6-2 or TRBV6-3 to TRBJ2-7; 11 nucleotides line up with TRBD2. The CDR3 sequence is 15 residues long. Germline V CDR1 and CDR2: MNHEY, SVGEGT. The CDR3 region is CASIRRTSGHYEQYF. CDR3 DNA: TGTGCCAGCATCAGGCGGACTAGCGGGCACTACGAGCAATACTTC.

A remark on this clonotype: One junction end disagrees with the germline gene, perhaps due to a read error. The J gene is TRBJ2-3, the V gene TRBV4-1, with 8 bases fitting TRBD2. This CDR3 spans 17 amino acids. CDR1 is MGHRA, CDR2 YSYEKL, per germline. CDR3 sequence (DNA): TGCGTCAGCAGCCAAGGTATCCACCGGGAGGGCCGAGATACGCGGTATTTT. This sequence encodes CVSSQGIHREGRDTRYF.

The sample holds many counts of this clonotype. CDR3 sequence (DNA): TGTGCCAGCAGTTACACCGGGCCCCGCGGGGATACGCAGTATTTT. It specifies CASSYTGPRGDTQYF. The V gene is TRBV6-5, the J gene TRBJ2-3; a weak D match, TRBD2 (5 bases). Trimming took 2 bases from V and 6 from J, leaving 15 bases between them. This CDR3 contains 15 residues. Germline lookup yields CDR1 MNHEY and CDR2 SVGAGI.

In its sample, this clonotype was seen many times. CDR3 in DNA: TGCGCCAGCAGCAGGACAGGGGCCAGCACAGATACGCAGTATTTT. It codes for CASSRTGASTDTQYF. The rearrangement links TRBV5-1 to TRBJ2-3, with 9 bases that match TRBD1. V shed 4 bases, J shed 0 bases, and the junction held 3 bases outside the gene matches. This CDR3 has 15 residues. Per the germline V gene, CDR1 is SGHRS and CDR2 is YFSETQ.

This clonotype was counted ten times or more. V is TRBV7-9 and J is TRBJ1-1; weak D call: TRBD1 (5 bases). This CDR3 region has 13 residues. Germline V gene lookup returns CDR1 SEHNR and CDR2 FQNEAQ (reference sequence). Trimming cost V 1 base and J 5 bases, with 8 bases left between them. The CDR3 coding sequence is TGTGCCAGCAGCTTAGAGACAGTTACTGAAGCTTTCTTT. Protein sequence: CASSLETVTEAFF.

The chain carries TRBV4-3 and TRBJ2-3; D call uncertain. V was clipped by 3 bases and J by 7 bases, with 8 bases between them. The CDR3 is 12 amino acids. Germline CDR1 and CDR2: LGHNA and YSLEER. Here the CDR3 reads CASSHETYTQYF. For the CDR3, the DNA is TGCGCCAGCAGCCATGAAACCTATACGCAGTATTTT.

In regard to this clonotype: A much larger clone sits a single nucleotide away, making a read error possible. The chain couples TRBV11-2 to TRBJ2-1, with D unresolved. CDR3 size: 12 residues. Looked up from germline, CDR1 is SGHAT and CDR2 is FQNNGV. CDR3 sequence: CATSPIGNGQFF. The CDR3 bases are TGTGCCACATCGCCGATAGGGAATGGGCAGTTCTTC.

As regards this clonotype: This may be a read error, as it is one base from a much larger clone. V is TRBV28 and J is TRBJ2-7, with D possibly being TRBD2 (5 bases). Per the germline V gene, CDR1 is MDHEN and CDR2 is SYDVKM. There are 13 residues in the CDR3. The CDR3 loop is CAGRLTIDAKQYF. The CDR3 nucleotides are TGTGCCGGCAGGTTGACTATTGACGCCAAACAGTACTTC.

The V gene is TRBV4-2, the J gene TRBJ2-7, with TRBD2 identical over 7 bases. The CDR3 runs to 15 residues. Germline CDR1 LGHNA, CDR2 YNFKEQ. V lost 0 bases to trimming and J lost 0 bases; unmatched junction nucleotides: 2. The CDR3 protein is CASSQETGGSYEQYF. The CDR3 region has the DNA TGTGCCAGCAGCCAAGAGACGGGGGGCTCCTACGAGCAGTACTTC.

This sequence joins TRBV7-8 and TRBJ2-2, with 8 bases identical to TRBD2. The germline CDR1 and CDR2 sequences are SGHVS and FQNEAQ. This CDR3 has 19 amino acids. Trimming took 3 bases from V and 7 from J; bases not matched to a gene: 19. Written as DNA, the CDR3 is TGTGCCAGCAGCTTCCACTCCGGGACTAGTGGGAGGAGAGTCGGGGAGCTGTTTTTT. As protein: CASSFHSGTSGRRVGELFF.

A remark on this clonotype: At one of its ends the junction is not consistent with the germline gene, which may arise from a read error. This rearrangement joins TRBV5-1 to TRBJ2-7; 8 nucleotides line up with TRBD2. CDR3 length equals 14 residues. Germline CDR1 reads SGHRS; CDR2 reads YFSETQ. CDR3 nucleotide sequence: TGCGCCGGCAGCTTGAGCGGGAGTGATTCCGAGCAGTATTTC. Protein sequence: CAGSLSGSDSEQYF. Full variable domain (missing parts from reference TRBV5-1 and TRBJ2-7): KAGVTQTPRYLIKTRGQQVTLSCSPISGHRSVSWYQQTPGQGLQFLFEYFSETQRNKGNFPGRFSGRQFSNSRSEMNVSTLELGDSALYLCAGSLSGSDSEQYFGPGTRLTVT.

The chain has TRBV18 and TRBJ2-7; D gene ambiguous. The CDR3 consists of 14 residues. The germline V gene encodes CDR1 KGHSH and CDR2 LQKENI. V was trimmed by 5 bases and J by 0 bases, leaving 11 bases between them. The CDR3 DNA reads TGTGCCAGCTCATCGGACCCCGGCTCCTACGAGCAGTACTTC. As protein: CASSSDPGSYEQYF.

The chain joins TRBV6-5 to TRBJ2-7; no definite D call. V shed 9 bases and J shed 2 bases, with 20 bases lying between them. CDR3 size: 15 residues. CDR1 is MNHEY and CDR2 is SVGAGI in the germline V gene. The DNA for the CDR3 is TGTGCCAGTAGTCCCCGGATTAGCTCCGCCTACGAGCAGTACTTC. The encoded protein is CASSPRISSAYEQYF.

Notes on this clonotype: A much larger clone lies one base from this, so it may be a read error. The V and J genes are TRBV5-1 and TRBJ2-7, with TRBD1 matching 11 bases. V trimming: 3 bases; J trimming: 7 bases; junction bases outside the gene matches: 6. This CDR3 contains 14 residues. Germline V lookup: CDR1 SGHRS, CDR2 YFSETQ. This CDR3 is CASSSGQGAWEQYF. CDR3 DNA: TGCGCCAGCAGCTCCGGACAGGGGGCTTGGGAGCAGTACTTC.